This TCR beta chain was found in a study of T cells in Graves' hyperthyroidism and ophthalmopathy. It was RNA transcripts that yielded the amplified TCR beta CDR3 regions. The HTBI set primed first-round TCR CDR3 RT-PCR. From the multiplex PCR reads, TCRdb called clonotypes with MiXCR, one entry per CDR3 protein. This table holds about 400,000 distinct CDR3 sequences, 15% to 18% found once. What was sequenced was blood. This receptor was identified in a woman under 30 with Graves' hyperthyroidism.

CDR3 in DNA: TGCAGTGCTAGAGGAGGGGCCACGTACAATGAGCAGTTCTTC. Its protein is CSARGGATYNEQFF. The chain couples TRBV20-1 to TRBJ2-1; D is possibly TRBD1 or TRBD2 (5 bases each). The V gene lost 1 base and the J gene lost 4 bases, with 11 bases spanning the gap. Looked up from germline, CDR1 is DFQATT and CDR2 is SNEGSKA (reference sequence). The CDR3 is 14 amino acids.